This record covers a single T cell receptor (beta chain). The protocol was immunoSEQ multiplex PCR, while the TCRdb copy is restricted to in-frame clones and leaves out a portion. Found here are about 82,000 clones, around four fifths of them singletons; the top ten hold about 18%. The V end lost 5 bases, the J end lost 2 bases, and 10 bases lay between the germline ends. This CDR3 is built from 14 residues. Germline CDR1 MNHEY, CDR2 SVGAGI. This sample stems from a study of blood T cell repertoires in COVID-19. V gene TRBV6-5 combines with J gene TRBJ1-5; D unresolved. The source of this sequence is a man older than 75 with active or convalescent COVID-19. Sequenced: peripheral blood. CDR3 in amino acids: CASSRREGNQPQHF. In DNA form, the CDR3 reads TGTGCCAGCAGTAGACGGGAGGGCAATCAGCCCCAGCATTTT.